This T cell receptor beta chain was sequenced for a study of shared clonotypes between healthy human individuals. Notes on the study in general: Researchers found naive subsets generally carried larger estimated richness than memory subsets. Of the naive CD4 clonotypes, around 4.9% were shared across four donors.

Recent vaccinations or acute infections were absent in the healthy HIV-negative adult donors. CD4+ cells were split into CD45RA+ naive and CD45RA-negative memory subsets. For this clone: The target antigen is unknown.

TCRdb keeps only in-frame clones here, not all; method: immunoSEQ multiplex PCR. The data contain millions of clones, 80% to 95% of them singletons. CDR3 length: 10 amino acids. V lost 4 bases and J 2 bases, leaving 0 bases between the germline ends. Germline-derived CDR1 and CDR2 are MGHDK and SYGVNS. The chain combines TRBV25-1 with TRBJ2-7; no firm D call. The sequencing sample was made of naive CD4+ T cells from PBMCs. Sample subset: CD45RA+ positively selected. This TCR came from a young man in good health. Some clones in this sample may be carry-over from other donors' samples. CDR3 in DNA: TGTGCCAGCAGTGCCTACGAGCAGTACTTC. Amino acid sequence: CASSAYEQYF.